This TCR beta chain was identified during a study of shared clonotypes between healthy human individuals. Clones were read by immunoSEQ multiplex PCR, and TCRdb kept only the in-frame ones, dropping some. The sample holds about 680,000 clones; about 90% are singletons and the top ten take approximately 24%. This CDR3 contains 10 residues. Only CD45RO-negative cells positively selected for CCR7 counted as naive CD8 cells, so terminally differentiated effector memory CD45RA+ cells were excluded. This receptor was identified in a man younger than 45 in good health. The sample consisted of naive CD8+ T cells sorted from blood. The chain joins TRBV21-1 to TRBJ2-7; the table's TRBD2 call for D was not verified on the DNA. TRBV21-1 represents a pseudogene. CDR3 DNA sequence: TGTGCCAGCAGCATATACGAGCAGTACTTC. It specifies CASSIYEQYF.